A single TCR beta chain is shown here with its context. Data came from immunoSEQ multiplex PCR; TCRdb stores just in-frame clones and leaves some out. This repertoire shows about 180,000 clones, 80% found once; its top ten account for 5% to 8.5%. Germline V gene lookup returns CDR1 SGHTA and CDR2 FQGNSA. Trimming pared 3 bases from V and 7 bases from J, leaving 21 bases between. This CDR3 has 16 residues. This record comes from a study of blood T cell repertoires in COVID-19. About the research overall: The samples span acute and convalescent COVID-19 from the United States, Italy and Spain. Sources were T cells, B-cell-depleted T cells, or PBMCs; the material itself was cDNA or gDNA.

Sequenced: peripheral blood. The TCR originated in a man between 70 and 80 years old with active or convalescent COVID-19. The chain carries TRBV7-2 and TRBJ2-5; possibly TRBD2 for D (7 bases). CDR3 loop: CASSFVLGGGGGTQYF. The CDR3 nucleotides read TGTGCCAGCAGCTTTGTTCTTGGCGGGGGAGGGGGGACCCAGTACTTC. The entire variable domain, with the rest obtained from reference TRBV7-2 and TRBJ2-5, is as follows: GAGVSQSPSNKVTEKGKDVELRCDPISGHTALYWYRQSLGQGLEFLIYFQGNSAPDKSGLPSDRFSAERTGGSVSTLTIQRTQQEDSAVYLCASSFVLGGGGGTQYFGPGTRLLVL.